A single sample gave rise to the 8 T cell receptor beta chains below, sequenced in a study of cytomegalovirus exposure and HLA in healthy donors. PCR involved 60 Vbeta and 13 Jbeta primers. The assay was immunoSEQ multiplex PCR, and TCRdb's table has in-frame clones only and misses some. The repertoire table contains fewer than 100,000 clones. What was sequenced was PBMCs. The origin of the receptors is a man over 45 in good health and CMV-seronegative.

V gene TRBV5-6 combines with J gene TRBJ1-2, with D maybe TRBD1 (6 bases). Germline CDR1 SGHDT, CDR2 YYEEEE. The germline V and J ends were trimmed by 0 bases and 7 bases, with 22 bases remaining between them. The CDR3 runs 17 residues. CDR3 DNA sequence: TGTGCCAGCAGCTTGGATTGGGGGCCTAGGCTCCGGGGTGGCTACACCTTC. This sequence encodes CASSLDWGPRLRGGYTF.

The J gene is TRBJ2-5, the V gene TRBV28; weak D call: TRBD1 (7 bases). Germline V gene sequence: CDR1 MDHEN, CDR2 SYDVKM. V lost 7 bases to trimming and J lost 7 bases, with 16 bases between them. The CDR3 totals 13 residues. Written as DNA, the CDR3 is TGTGCCAGCATCGAGGGGGCGCGGGGGACCCAGTACTTC. The encoded protein is CASIEGARGTQYF.

CDR3 nucleotides: TGCGCCAGCTCACGGGACTCTCTCACAGATACGCAGTATTTT. This encodes CASSRDSLTDTQYF. The chain joins TRBV4-3 to TRBJ2-3; the D gene is possibly TRBD2 (6 bases). Germline CDR1 reads LGHNA; CDR2 reads YSLEER. V was shortened by 8 bases and J by 2 bases, with 14 bases between the two germline ends. CDR3 length equals 14 residues.

The chain uses TRBV28 and TRBJ2-7, with 10 bases fitting TRBD2. Per germline, CDR1 MDHEN and CDR2 SYDVKM. V lost 1 base, J lost 2 bases, and 8 bases stayed unmatched. The CDR3 sequence is 17 residues long. The CDR3 coding sequence is TGTGCCAGCAGTTTATACGGGGGTCTAGCGGGAGCCTACGAGCAGTACTTC. Protein sequence: CASSLYGGLAGAYEQYF.

The chain carries TRBV29-1 and TRBJ2-7; perhaps TRBD1 as D (7 bases). V was clipped by 2 bases and J by 5 bases, with 19 bases between them. Germline CDR1 SQVTM, CDR2 ANQGSEA. CDR3 length: 15 residues. CDR3 nucleotides: TGCAGCGTTGAAAGCTATGGAAGCAGGGGGGACGAGCAGTACTTC. This codes for CSVESYGSRGDEQYF.

This chain joins TRBV5-1 and TRBJ1-2, with a possible D match to TRBD1 (5 bases). The CDR3 runs 15 residues. With 0 bases removed from V and 3 bases from J, the gap between germline ends came to 12 bases. Germline V gene sequence: CDR1 SGHRS, CDR2 YFSETQ. Written as DNA, the CDR3 is TGCGCCAGCAGCTTGGGACCAGGGCTTGACTATGGCTACACCTTC. Its translation is CASSLGPGLDYGYTF.

A word on this clone: Its ends do not fully match the called genes, so a read error is possible. The chain couples TRBV7-8 to TRBJ2-1, with 8 positions matching TRBD2. The CDR3 contains 16 residues. The germline V gene encodes CDR1 SGHVS and CDR2 FQNEAQ. CDR3 in DNA: TGTGCCAGCAGCTCCATTAGCGGGGACTCCTACAATGAGCAGCTCTTC. Amino acids: CASSSISGDSYNEQLF.

The chain combines TRBV5-1 with TRBJ1-2, with TRBD1 matching over 7 bases. With V trimmed by 4 bases and J by 2 bases, 17 bases remained unmatched. There are 18 residues in the CDR3. Germline values: CDR1 SGHRS, CDR2 YFSETQ. The CDR3 DNA is TGCGCCAGCAGCCCCGCGGCGGCCGGGACAGTTTTCAACTATGGCTACACCTTC. Its translation is CASSPAAAGTVFNYGYTF. Together with reference TRBV5-1 and TRBJ1-2, the CDR3 gives the full variable domain: KAGVTQTPRYLIKTRGQQVTLSCSPISGHRSVSWYQQTPGQGLQFLFEYFSETQRNKGNFPGRFSGRQFSNSRSEMNVSTLELGDSALYLCASSPAAAGTVFNYGYTFGSGTRLTVV.